Detailed here is one T cell receptor beta chain. The PCR employed 60 Vbeta primers together with 13 Jbeta primers. TCRdb's table, derived via immunoSEQ multiplex PCR, lists solely in-frame clones and lacks some. The table records fewer than 250,000 clones, roughly 85% of them present only once. The data were taken from a study of cytomegalovirus exposure and HLA in healthy donors. This CDR3 has 15 amino acids. The J segment lost 6 bases and the V segment lost 4 bases, leaving 10 bases of the junction unmatched. In germline, CDR1 is SGHVS, CDR2 FNYEAQ. This TCR was recovered from a male donor in good health and CMV-seronegative. The sequenced material came from PBMCs. V and J are TRBV7-6 and TRBJ2-7; 9 bases map to TRBD2. The CDR3 DNA reads as TGTGCCAGCAGCTCCCCTAGCGGGGCGGCTGGCGAGCAGTACTTC. This sequence encodes CASSSPSGAAGEQYF.